The source of this T cell receptor beta chain is a study of control samples from healthy donors and cancer patients. Clones were read by immunoSEQ multiplex PCR, and TCRdb kept only the in-frame ones, dropping some. Among about 130,000 clones listed, roughly 90% were seen once. Trimming left V 0 bases short and J 5 bases short, with 8 bases between. Germline CDR1 is SGDLS and CDR2 is YYNGEE. The CDR3 length is 14 residues. The chain couples TRBV9 to TRBJ1-4; a possible D gene is TRBD1 (6 bases). Sequenced input: blood. The source of this sequence is a man younger than 35 in good health. Here the CDR3 reads CASSVGGGNEKLFF. The CDR3 nucleotides are TGTGCCAGCAGCGTAGGAGGGGGGAATGAAAAACTGTTTTTT. The entire variable domain, with the rest obtained from reference TRBV9 and TRBJ1-4, is as follows: DSGVTQTPKHLITATGQRVTLRCSPRSGDLSVYWYQQSLDQGLQFLIQYYNGEERAKGNILERFSAQQFPDLHSELNLSSLELGDSALYFCASSVGGGNEKLFFGSGTQLSVL.